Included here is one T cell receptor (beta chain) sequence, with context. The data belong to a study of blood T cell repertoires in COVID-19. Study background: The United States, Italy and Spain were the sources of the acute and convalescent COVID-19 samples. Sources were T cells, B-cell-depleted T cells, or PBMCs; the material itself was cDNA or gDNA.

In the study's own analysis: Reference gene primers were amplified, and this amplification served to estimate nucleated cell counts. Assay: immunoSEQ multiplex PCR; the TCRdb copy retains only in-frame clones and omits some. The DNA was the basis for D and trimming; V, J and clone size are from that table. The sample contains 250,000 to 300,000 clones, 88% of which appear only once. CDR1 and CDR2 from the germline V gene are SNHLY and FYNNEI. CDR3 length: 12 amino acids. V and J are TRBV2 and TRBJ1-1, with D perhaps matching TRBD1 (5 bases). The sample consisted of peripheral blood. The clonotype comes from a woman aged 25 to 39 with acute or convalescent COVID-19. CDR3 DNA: TGTGGGACCCGATCGGGGGAAGGAGAAGCTTTCTTT. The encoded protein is CGTRSGEGEAFF.